The 28 T cell receptor beta chains reported below all come from one sample, sequenced in a study of T cell responses to AZD1222 COVID-19 vaccine. TCRdb's copy holds only in-frame clones and misses some; the assay was immunoSEQ multiplex PCR. The table has 130,000 to 150,000 clones, 80% to 95% seen once; the top ten hold roughly 1.8%. The source was peripheral blood, collected on day 0 of AZD1222 vaccination. Receptors were obtained from an adult in good health.

The gene calls are TRBV6-5 and TRBJ2-5; 8 positions match TRBD1. The germline CDR1 and CDR2 sequences are MNHEY and SVGAGI. This CDR3 spans 16 amino acids. The ends lost 0 bases at V and 4 bases at J; junction bases unmatched: 7. The DNA for the CDR3 is TGTGCCAGCAGTTACTCTTGGCAGGGGGCTCGAGAGACCCAGTACTTC. Translation: CASSYSWQGARETQYF.

This chain links TRBV25-1 with TRBJ2-3; 7 nucleotides line up with TRBD1. The germline gives CDR1 MGHDK, CDR2 SYGVNS. This CDR3 is built from 15 residues. Unmatched junction bases numbered 8, after V lost 2 bases and J lost 6 bases. The CDR3 DNA is TGTGCCAGCAGTGAACCCACAGGGGCAGGGGATACGCAGTATTTT. Its protein product is CASSEPTGAGDTQYF.

V usage is TRBV7-9 and J usage is TRBJ1-6; 9 nucleotides line up with TRBD1. This CDR3 contains 15 residues. The V gene's germline CDR1 is SEHNR and CDR2 FQNEAQ (reference sequence). Germline trimming cut 5 bases from V and 5 bases from J; bases unmatched to any gene: 4. CDR3 nucleotide sequence: TGTGCCAGCAGCCCCGGGACAGGGAATAATTCACCCCTCCACTTT. Its protein is CASSPGTGNNSPLHF.

This chain uses TRBV30 with TRBJ1-4; 7 bases align to TRBD1. This CDR3 has 16 residues. Per the germline V gene, CDR1 is GTSNPN and CDR2 is SVGIG (reference sequence). V shed 5 bases, J shed 0 bases, and the junction held 9 bases outside the gene matches. CDR3 sequence reads: CAWPSGQHATNEKLFF. In nucleotides, the CDR3 is TGTGCCTGGCCCTCGGGACAGCACGCAACTAATGAAAAACTGTTTTTT.

This clone was recorded only once. This chain uses TRBV27 with TRBJ1-5; D unresolved. The V gene lost 6 bases and the J gene lost 4 bases, with 7 bases spanning the gap. This CDR3 contains 12 residues. CDR1 and CDR2 from the germline V gene are MNHEY and SMNVEV (reference sequence). The CDR3 DNA is TGTGCCAGCAGCCGACCGAATCAGCCCCAGCATTTT. This encodes CASSRPNQPQHF.

V is TRBV10-3 and J is TRBJ1-1; 7 nucleotides align to TRBD1. V was pared by 3 bases and J by 4 bases, with 8 bases of the junction left unmatched. The CDR3 consists of 15 residues. Germline assignment: CDR1 ENHRY and CDR2 SYGVKD. The CDR3 sequence: CAISDPTGVSTEAFF. The CDR3 bases are TGTGCCATCAGTGACCCTACAGGGGTTTCCACTGAAGCTTTCTTT.

The chain combines TRBV6-5 with TRBJ1-2; no reliable D call. The ends were cut back, 6 bases at V and 2 bases at J, with 16 bases in the middle. Germline V gene sequence: CDR1 MNHEY, CDR2 SVGAGI. This CDR3 is built from 15 residues. CDR3 amino acids: CASSPPKGPNYGYTF. In DNA form, the CDR3 reads TGTGCCAGCAGCCCGCCCAAGGGCCCCAACTATGGCTACACCTTC.

Here the CDR3 DNA reads TGCGCCAGCAGCCCAGGACAGGGTGCTGAAGCTTTCTTT. It codes for CASSPGQGAEAFF. This sequence joins TRBV5-1 and TRBJ1-1; 8 bases map to TRBD1. Germline V gene sequence: CDR1 SGHRS, CDR2 YFSETQ. The CDR3 extends over 13 amino acids. J was trimmed by 6 bases and V by 4 bases; bases with no gene match: 5.

The rearrangement uses TRBV3-1 (or the pseudogene TRBV3-2) and TRBJ2-5; D possibly corresponds to TRBD2 (5 bases). The CDR3 spans 16 residues. The V end lost 0 bases, the J end lost 1 base, and 12 bases lay between the germline ends. Germline V gene lookup returns CDR1 LGHDT and CDR2 YNNKEL (reference sequence). CDR3 sequence reads: CASSQDLRGIQETQYF. The CDR3 DNA reads TGTGCCAGCAGCCAAGACCTACGAGGGATCCAAGAGACCCAGTACTTC.

The V call is TRBV3-1 (or the pseudogene TRBV3-2), the J call TRBJ2-7; 7 bases are shared with TRBD2. Trimming cost V 2 bases and J 0 bases; bases outside gene matches: 19. CDR3 length: 20 residues. Germline loops: CDR1 LGHDT, CDR2 YNNKEL (reference sequence). The CDR3 is CASSQRPQRDGFSSSYEQYF. The DNA of the CDR3 is TGTGCCAGCAGCCAACGGCCCCAGCGGGACGGGTTTTCTAGCTCCTACGAGCAGTACTTC.

The chain joins TRBV6-5 to TRBJ2-7, with TRBD1 identical over 8 bases. Per germline, CDR1 MNHEY and CDR2 SVGAGI. The CDR3 spans 14 residues. V was clipped by 7 bases and J by 2 bases; unmatched bases: 7. The CDR3 DNA reads as TGTGCCAGCATGACAGGGGCCAAGACCTACGAGCAGTACTTC. Protein product: CASMTGAKTYEQYF.

This clone was found once. The rearrangement joins TRBV6-2 or TRBV6-3 to TRBJ1-5; TRBD1 matches 8 bases. J gave up 4 bases and V 5 bases, and 25 bases lay outside the gene matches. Germline CDR1 MNHEY, CDR2 SVGEGT. CDR3 length: 21 residues. CDR3 amino acids: CASSLRQGRVGFLSSNQPQHF. For the CDR3, the DNA is TGTGCCAGCAGTCTCCGACAGGGGCGCGTCGGTTTTCTCTCGTCTAATCAGCCCCAGCATTTT.

The J gene is TRBJ2-7, the V gene TRBV6-5; 8 bases map to TRBD1. CDR1 and CDR2 from the germline V gene are MNHEY and SVGAGI. This CDR3 is built from 12 residues. The V and J ends lost 6 bases and 6 bases, in that order; junction bases with no gene match: 4. The chain's CDR3 is CASSQTGGEQYF. The CDR3, as DNA: TGTGCCAGCAGCCAAACAGGGGGCGAGCAGTACTTC.

The chain uses TRBV11-2 and TRBJ2-1, with D tentatively TRBD2 (6 bases). V lost 1 base and J 9 bases, leaving 10 bases between the germline ends. The CDR3 length is 13 residues. The germline gives CDR1 SGHAT, CDR2 FQNNGV. Written as DNA, the CDR3 is TGTGCCAGCAGCTTAGCGCGGGACTCTGAGCAGTTCTTC. It encodes CASSLARDSEQFF. Complete variable domain (other parts from reference TRBV11-2 and TRBJ2-1): EAGVAQSPRYKIIEKRQSVAFWCNPISGHATLYWYQQILGQGPKLLIQFQNNGVVDDSQLPKDRFSAERLKGVDSTLKIQPAKLEDSAVYLCASSLARDSEQFFGPGTRLTVL.

The gene calls are TRBV6-6 and TRBJ2-7; 14 nucleotides agree with TRBD2. From germline, CDR1 is MNHNY and CDR2 SVGAGI (reference sequence). J was trimmed by 2 bases and V by 6 bases; bases with no gene match: 6. This CDR3 is 16 amino acids long. CDR3 nucleotide sequence: TGTGCCAGCAGCCCTCCGGGACTAGCGGGGGCCTACGAGCAGTACTTC. Protein product: CASSPPGLAGAYEQYF.

Only one count was recorded for this clone. V usage is TRBV12-2 and J usage is TRBJ2-2; the D call in the table, TRBD1, was not verified against the DNA. TRBV12-2 is flagged as a pseudogene. CDR3 size: 16 residues. This CDR3 is CASRPQGALNTGELFF. CDR3 DNA sequence: TGTGCAAGTCGCCCACAGGGGGCGCTGAACACCGGGGAGCTGTTTTTT.

The chain is built from TRBV18 and TRBJ1-2, with 8 bases lining up with TRBD1. CDR1 is KGHSH, CDR2 LQKENI, per germline. The CDR3 covers 15 residues. The junction had 7 bases not matched to a gene; V was cut back by 3 bases and J by 4 bases. In nucleotides, the CDR3 is TGTGCCAGCTCACCGAGGACAGGGAGTTCCTATGGCTACACCTTC. It is translated as CASSPRTGSSYGYTF.

In its sample, this clone was seen a few times. The chain recombines TRBV13 with TRBJ2-3; D is uncertain. Germline V gene sequence: CDR1 PRHDT, CDR2 FYEKMQ (reference sequence). This CDR3 has 15 residues. V lost 1 base to trimming and J lost 5 bases, with 13 bases between them. CDR3 nucleotides: TGTGCCAGCAGCTTAGCGGGCCCAAGAAAAGATACGCAGTATTTT. This gives the protein CASSLAGPRKDTQYF.

This rearrangement joins TRBV5-4 to TRBJ1-6; D ambiguous. This CDR3 is built from 16 residues. The germline V and J ends were trimmed by 4 bases and 0 bases, with 11 bases remaining between them. Per the germline V gene, CDR1 is SGHNT and CDR2 is YYREEE (reference sequence). Written as DNA, the CDR3 is TGTGCCAGCAGCCCGACTGTGAGCTCCTATAATTCACCCCTCCACTTT. Protein: CASSPTVSSYNSPLHF.

This sequence joins TRBV24-1 and TRBJ2-2, with unresolved D. CDR1 KGHDR and CDR2 SFDVKD come from the germline V gene. Deletions cut 5 bases from V and 4 bases from J, with 10 bases between. This CDR3 spans 14 amino acids. CDR3 coding DNA: TGTGCCACCAGTGGGTCTGGTCGCACCGGGGAGCTGTTTTTT. It codes for CATSGSGRTGELFF.

V gene TRBV27 combines with J gene TRBJ2-3; 10 positions match TRBD2. V lost 1 base to trimming and J lost 5 bases; unmatched junction nucleotides: 9. The length of the CDR3 is 17 residues. The V gene's germline CDR1 is MNHEY and CDR2 SMNVEV (reference sequence). The CDR3 sequence is CASSLFPPSGRLDTQYF. The CDR3 DNA follows: TGTGCCAGCAGTTTATTTCCCCCTAGCGGGAGATTAGATACGCAGTATTTT.

The J gene is TRBJ1-4, the V gene TRBV28, with D possibly TRBD1 on 5 matching bases. V shed 5 bases and J shed 7 bases, with 8 bases lying between them. CDR1 is MDHEN and CDR2 is SYDVKM in the germline V gene. The CDR3 runs 12 residues. Here the CDR3 reads CASSPQGEKLFF. In DNA form, the CDR3 reads TGTGCCAGCAGTCCTCAGGGTGAAAAACTGTTTTTT.

J is TRBJ1-6 and V is TRBV25-1; D not resolved. The CDR3 consists of 15 residues. The V end was cut by 4 bases, the J end by 8 bases, with 15 bases between. Germline values: CDR1 MGHDK, CDR2 SYGVNS. The CDR3 sequence is CASSARSRLDSPLHF. The DNA of the CDR3 is TGTGCCAGCAGTGCCAGGAGTCGGTTGGATTCACCCCTCCACTTT.

This rearrangement joins TRBV4-1 to TRBJ1-3; tentatively, D is TRBD1 (6 bases). The CDR3 runs 18 residues. CDR1 MGHRA and CDR2 YSYEKL come from the germline V gene. Deletions cut 2 bases from V and 0 bases from J, with 17 bases between. The CDR3 coding sequence is TGCGCCAGCAGCCAAAGTACCCCCCGGACAGCCTCTGGAAACACCATATATTTT. It yields the protein CASSQSTPRTASGNTIYF.

The rearrangement links TRBV27 to TRBJ2-7, with D hard to call. Germline V CDR1 and CDR2: MNHEY, SMNVEV (reference sequence). The ends were cut back, 6 bases at V and 2 bases at J, with 11 bases in the middle. The CDR3 extends over 13 amino acids. The CDR3 protein is CASRRASTYEQYF. The CDR3 region has the DNA TGTGCCAGCAGACGGGCATCGACCTACGAGCAGTACTTC.

This chain connects TRBV5-1 to TRBJ2-3, with D possibly TRBD2 on 6 matching bases. The germline V and J ends were trimmed by 2 bases and 0 bases, with 10 bases remaining between them. CDR3 length equals 15 residues. Germline assignment: CDR1 SGHRS and CDR2 YFSETQ. CDR3 sequence reads: CASSFRDFSTDTQYF. CDR3 DNA: TGCGCCAGCAGCTTCCGGGACTTTAGCACAGATACGCAGTATTTT.

The chain couples TRBV11-1 to TRBJ1-1; 8 positions match TRBD1. V dropped 5 bases and J dropped 7; count of bases not matched to a gene: 12. The germline V gene encodes CDR1 SGHAT and CDR2 FQDESV (reference sequence). This CDR3 spans 15 amino acids. CDR3 sequence reads: CASSPQIRTGSEAFF. As DNA, the CDR3 is TGTGCCAGCAGCCCACAAATCCGGACAGGGAGTGAAGCTTTCTTT.

V and J are TRBV2 and TRBJ2-7; 16 nucleotides line up with TRBD2. The CDR3 runs to 17 residues. In germline, CDR1 is SNHLY, CDR2 FYNNEI. Trimming at V came to 6 bases and at J to 2 bases, leaving 7 bases not matched to a gene. In nucleotides, the CDR3 is TGTGCCAGCAGGAAGGGACTAGCGGGAGGGAAGCCCTACGAGCAGTACTTC. Protein: CASRKGLAGGKPYEQYF.